The rows below give T cell receptor beta chains drawn from one sample of a study of blood T cell repertoires in COVID-19. Assay: immunoSEQ multiplex PCR; the TCRdb copy retains only in-frame clones and omits some. This sample has fewer than 70,000 clones, with around nine tenths found just once. The sample consisted of peripheral blood. These receptors were obtained from a woman aged 80 or over with active COVID-19. Each CDR3 is given with its conserved first and last residue. Each record gives: clone size, J gene, V gene, D gene, CDR3 protein, CDR3 DNA. The D gene is left open where the match is weak. Rows may omit the clone size; those that give it use once, few, many or a size class.

>-|TRBJ1-5|TRBV4-1|-
CASSHTAGVAYNQPQHF
TGCGCCAGCAGCCATACGGCGGGTGTGGCCTACAATCAGCCCCAGCATTTT
>-|TRBJ2-4|TRBV11-3|TRBD2
CAGPPGTTENIQYF
TGTGCCGGACCTCCCGGGACTACAGAAAACATTCAGTACTTC
>-|TRBJ1-6|TRBV19|-
CASSLDSTNSPLHF
TGTGCCAGTAGCCTGGACAGTACTAATTCACCCCTCCACTTT
>-|TRBJ1-5|TRBV28|TRBD1
CASSTGGSGNQPQHF
TGTGCCAGCAGTACAGGGGGCTCTGGCAATCAGCCCCAGCATTTT
>-|TRBJ2-2|TRBV30|TRBD1
CACGTGVTQNTGELFF
TGTGCCTGTGGGACAGGGGTGACCCAGAACACCGGGGAGCTGTTTTTT
>once|TRBJ2-7|TRBV2|TRBD2
CASTLAGGLEQYF
TGTGCCAGCACCCTAGCGGGAGGGCTAGAGCAGTACTTC
>-|TRBJ1-1|TRBV27|TRBD1
CASSSLEGAGNTEAFF
TGTGCCAGCAGTTCCCTGGAGGGGGCTGGGAACACTGAAGCTTTCTTT
>-|TRBJ2-7|TRBV7-6|TRBD2
CASSRRLAGGSYEQYF
TGTGCCAGCAGCCGGAGACTAGCGGGAGGGTCCTACGAGCAGTACTTC
>-|TRBJ2-3|TRBV6-5|TRBD1
CASSSRTGVVADTQYF
TGTGCCAGCAGTTCCCGGACAGGGGTGGTCGCAGATACGCAGTATTTT
>-|TRBJ2-5|TRBV3-1/TRBV3-2|TRBD2
CASSQGGAGAGETQYF
TGTGCCAGCAGCCAAGGGGGAGCGGGGGCCGGGGAGACCCAGTACTTC
>-|TRBJ1-4|TRBV6-1|-
CASSDQGTTNEKLFF
TGTGCCAGCAGTGACCAGGGGACAACTAATGAAAAACTGTTTTTT
>-|TRBJ1-2|TRBV11-1|-
CASSLSIQDYGYTF
TGTGCCAGCAGCTTATCAATACAGGACTATGGCTACACCTTC
>-|TRBJ1-6|TRBV6-6|-
CASSYAEKNSPLHF
TGTGCCAGCAGTTACGCAGAAAAGAATTCACCCCTCCACTTT
>-|TRBJ2-2|TRBV6-5|TRBD1
CATRQGSNTGELFF
TGTGCCACTAGACAGGGGTCGAACACCGGGGAGCTGTTTTTT
>-|TRBJ2-3|TRBV6-1|TRBD1
CASSEMGQAADTQYF
TGTGCCAGCAGTGAAATGGGACAGGCCGCAGATACGCAGTATTTT
>once|TRBJ1-1|TRBV6-5|TRBD1
CASLQGAPSTEAFF
TGTGCCAGCCTACAGGGGGCGCCCAGCACTGAAGCTTTCTTT
>-|TRBJ2-7|TRBV4-2|-
CASSQPGDYEQYF
TGTGCCAGCAGCCAGCCAGGGGACTACGAGCAGTACTTC
>-|TRBJ2-1|TRBV4-1|-
CASSQRYREGVQHEQFF
TGCGCCAGCAGCCAACGCTACAGAGAAGGGGTACAGCATGAGCAGTTCTTC
>once|TRBJ2-7|TRBV11-3|TRBD1
CASSPGTETYEQYF
TGTGCCAGCAGCCCCGGGACAGAGACCTACGAGCAGTACTTC
>-|TRBJ2-1|TRBV7-9|-
CASSLVGGVYNEQFF
TGTGCCAGCAGCTTAGTCGGCGGGGTCTACAATGAGCAGTTCTTC
>once|TRBJ2-5|TRBV24-1|TRBD1
CATSDLHRGQETQYF
TGTGCCACCAGTGATTTGCACAGGGGCCAAGAGACCCAGTACTTC
>-|TRBJ2-5|TRBV10-2|-
CASQQGMETQYF
TGCGCCAGCCAACAGGGTATGGAGACCCAGTACTTC
>-|TRBJ2-2|TRBV24-1|-
CATGLENTGELFF
TGTGCCACGGGACTGGAGAACACCGGGGAGCTGTTTTTT
>-|TRBJ1-4|TRBV21-1|-
CASSRTLKDRVCEKLFF
TGTGCCAGCAGCCGAACCCTGAAGGACAGGGTCTGCGAAAAACTGTTTTTT
>-|TRBJ2-1|TRBV10-3|TRBD2
CATKPYSGGPMEFF
TGTGCCACTAAGCCGTATAGCGGGGGACCCATGGAGTTCTTC
>-|TRBJ1-4|TRBV28|-
CASSKQGVSGKLFF
TGTGCCAGCTCCAAACAGGGAGTCTCGGGAAAACTGTTTTTT
>-|TRBJ2-7|TRBV5-1|TRBD1
CASSLAPGQGYEQYF
TGCGCCAGCAGCTTGGCCCCGGGACAGGGGTACGAGCAGTACTTC
>-|TRBJ1-2|TRBV7-8|TRBD1
CASSLVDRGYGYTF
TGTGCCAGCAGCTTAGTCGACAGGGGCTATGGCTACACCTTC
>-|TRBJ2-5|TRBV28|TRBD2
CASSLAGVYETQYF
TGTGCCAGCAGTTTAGCGGGAGTTTACGAGACCCAGTACTTC
>-|TRBJ2-2|TRBV7-6|TRBD2
CASSLEASGSSGELFF
TGTGCCAGCAGCTTAGAGGCTAGCGGGAGTTCCGGGGAGCTGTTTTTT
>-|TRBJ2-5|TRBV10-3|-
CAISDPDTETQYF
TGTGCCATCAGTGATCCGGACACGGAGACCCAGTACTTC
>-|TRBJ1-1|TRBV4-1|TRBD1
CASSRGQGFGTEAFF
TGCGCCAGCAGCCGAGGACAGGGGTTCGGCACTGAAGCTTTCTTT
>-|TRBJ2-5|TRBV5-1|TRBD1
CASSLGGTGGLETQYF
TGCGCCAGCAGCTTGGGTGGGACAGGGGGTTTGGAGACCCAGTACTTC
>-|TRBJ2-2|TRBV7-8|TRBD1
CASTGDSEGAFSGELFF
TGTGCCAGCACCGGGGACAGCGAGGGGGCATTCTCCGGGGAGCTGTTTTTT
>-|TRBJ1-2|TRBV27|-
CASSWNRAYGYTF
TGTGCCAGCAGTTGGAACAGGGCCTATGGCTACACCTTC
>-|TRBJ1-5|TRBV27|TRBD1
CASNDGQGNGSSQPQHF
TGTGCCAGCAATGACGGACAGGGAAATGGTTCGAGTCAGCCCCAGCATTTT
>once|TRBJ1-1|TRBV28|TRBD1
CASSRDRAGNTEAFF
TGTGCCAGCAGTAGGGACAGGGCAGGGAACACTGAAGCTTTCTTT
>-|TRBJ2-1|TRBV5-1|-
CASSLIRESSYNEQFF
TGCGCCAGCAGCTTGATACGGGAGAGCTCCTACAATGAGCAGTTCTTC
>-|TRBJ2-1|TRBV5-1|TRBD1
CASRQGVGEQFF
TGCGCCAGTCGACAGGGGGTGGGTGAGCAGTTCTTC
>-|TRBJ1-6|TRBV3-1/TRBV3-2|-
CASSQDTRSPLHF
TGTGCCAGCAGCCAAGATACTCGCTCACCCCTCCACTTT
>-|TRBJ1-4|TRBV6-5|-
CASRVQVPNEKLFF
TGTGCCAGCAGAGTACAGGTGCCTAATGAAAAACTGTTTTTT